What follows are 23 T cell receptor beta chains derived from one specimen sequenced in a study of CD8+ T cells in alopecia areata. Investigators isolated RNA and reverse transcribed it into cDNA to act as the sequencing template. Using immunoSEQ multiplex PCR, the repertoire was profiled, and TCRdb retains in-frame clones only, with some absent. The sample includes about 5,800 clones, 63% seen only once; the top ten take around 9.4%. Treatment here: oral pan-JAK inhibitor, 5-10 mg twice daily. In alopecia areata patients, both lesional scalp punch biopsies and peripheral blood were collected. Sequencing used skin, obtained between weeks 30 and 35, from a patient treated with tofacitinib. These receptors were taken from a human donor with alopecia areata.

The rearrangement uses TRBV18 and TRBJ1-2; D may be TRBD1 (6 bases). The CDR3 sequence is 14 residues long. Germline CDR1 KGHSH, CDR2 LQKENI. The V end lost 4 bases, the J end lost 2 bases, and 11 bases lay between the germline ends. In nucleotides, the CDR3 is TGTGCCAGCTCACTCACTGACAGGAACTATGGCTACACCTTC. As protein: CASSLTDRNYGYTF.

This clone was observed a handful of times. The V and J genes are TRBV4-2 and TRBJ2-5, with TRBD1 matching over 9 bases. Germline lookup yields CDR1 LGHNA and CDR2 YNFKEQ. V gave up 0 bases and J gave up 4 bases; unmatched junction bases: 6. The CDR3 runs 16 residues. In DNA form, the CDR3 reads TGTGCCAGCAGCCAAGATCGGGGGACAGGGACAGAGACCCAGTACTTC. Its translation: CASSQDRGTGTETQYF.

This sequence joins TRBV7-9 and TRBJ2-1; the D is unclear. V was cut by 2 bases and J by 9 bases, with 5 bases left in between. The germline CDR1 and CDR2 sequences are SEHNR and FQNEAQ (reference sequence). The CDR3 is made up of 11 amino acids. The CDR3 DNA sequence: TGTGCCAGCAGCTTAAGTGCTGAGCAGTTCTTC. Translating gives CASSLSAEQFF.

In this sample, this clone is large. This rearrangement joins TRBV2 to TRBJ2-2; tentative D call: TRBD2 (5 bases). Germline V lookup: CDR1 SNHLY, CDR2 FYNNEI. The CDR3 contains 16 residues. V lost 4 bases, J lost 4 bases, and 16 bases lay in between. The CDR3 sequence: CASSGIEGRGTGELFF. The CDR3 DNA is TGTGCCAGCAGTGGGATAGAGGGCCGTGGCACCGGGGAGCTGTTTTTT.

The chain recombines TRBV5-4 with TRBJ1-3, with a tentative D call TRBD1 (6 bases). This CDR3 comprises 14 residues. V was cut by 1 base and J by 5 bases, with 10 bases left in between. CDR1 is SGHNT, CDR2 YYREEE, per germline (reference sequence). In DNA, the CDR3 is TGTGCCAGCAGCTTGTTGGGGGCGAGAAACACCATATATTTT. Protein sequence: CASSLLGARNTIYF.

This clone has a handful of counts. This chain links TRBV4-1 with TRBJ1-5; no reliable D call. The CDR3 totals 15 residues. With 0 bases removed from V and 9 bases from J, the gap between germline ends came to 15 bases. CDR1 is MGHRA and CDR2 is YSYEKL in the germline V gene. The CDR3 region has the DNA TGCGCCAGCAGCCAAGATCCCGGCGGTCTGAGGCCCCAGCATTTT. It translates to CASSQDPGGLRPQHF.

This chain connects TRBV25-1 to TRBJ1-1, with D maybe TRBD1 (6 bases). V dropped 4 bases and J dropped 6 bases, with 15 bases sitting between them. Looked up from germline, CDR1 is MGHDK and CDR2 is SYGVNS. The CDR3 sequence is 14 residues long. The CDR3 loop reads CASSGFGQPPEAFF. CDR3 bases: TGTGCCAGCAGTGGATTTGGACAGCCCCCTGAAGCTTTCTTT.

V usage is TRBV6-1 and J usage is TRBJ2-7, with no clear D. Germline-derived CDR1 and CDR2 are MNHNS and SASEGT. CDR3 length equals 12 residues. Trimming took 2 bases from V and 3 from J, leaving 5 bases between them. CDR3 nucleotides: TGTGCCAGCAGTGAACAAGGCTACGAGCAGTACTTC. Encoded protein: CASSEQGYEQYF.

V gene TRBV9 combines with J gene TRBJ1-2, with D possibly matching TRBD1 (5 bases). Per germline, CDR1 SGDLS and CDR2 YYNGEE. The CDR3 spans 16 residues. V lost 0 bases and J 4 bases, leaving 16 bases between the germline ends. For the CDR3, the DNA is TGTGCCAGCAGCGTAGCGCAGGGAGCGGATCTCTATGGCTACACCTTC. Amino acid sequence: CASSVAQGADLYGYTF.

The V gene is TRBV7-2, the J gene TRBJ1-2; TRBD1 aligns across 8 bases. Germline lookup yields CDR1 SGHTA and CDR2 FQGNSA. The CDR3 covers 14 residues. The V and J ends lost 4 bases and 8 bases, in that order; junction bases with no gene match: 9. CDR3 nucleotide sequence: TGTGCCAGCAGCTCACCGACAGGGGTGGAGGGCTACACCTTC. This codes for CASSSPTGVEGYTF.

The chain couples TRBV6-5 to TRBJ1-3; 10 nucleotides align to TRBD1. The CDR3 is made up of 14 amino acids. Trimming removed 8 bases from V and 4 bases from J; junction bases left unmatched: 5. Germline-derived CDR1 and CDR2 are MNHEY and SVGAGI. The CDR3 spells CASRRTGGGNTIYF. For the CDR3, the DNA is TGTGCCAGCCGGCGGACAGGGGGAGGAAACACCATATATTTT.

The sample holds one count of this clone. The chain recombines TRBV7-9 with TRBJ1-3, with TRBD1 matching over 7 bases. Germline loops: CDR1 SEHNR, CDR2 FQNEAQ (reference sequence). This CDR3 spans 17 amino acids. With 5 bases clipped from V and 0 bases from J, the junction kept 10 bases outside the gene matches. The CDR3 region is CASSPPRGDSSGNTIYF. DNA of the CDR3: TGTGCCAGCAGCCCACCTAGGGGGGACAGCTCTGGAAACACCATATATTTT.

The J gene is TRBJ2-4, the V gene TRBV7-3; TRBD1 matches at 7 bases. This CDR3 spans 16 amino acids. With 2 bases clipped from V and 4 bases from J, the junction kept 8 bases outside the gene matches. Germline assignment: CDR1 SGHTA and CDR2 FQGTGA. CDR3 amino acids: CASSLGAGTEKNIQYF. CDR3 DNA: TGTGCCAGCAGCTTAGGTGCCGGGACAGAGAAAAACATTCAGTACTTC.

V usage is TRBV29-1 and J usage is TRBJ2-1; no clear D gene. There are 18 residues in the CDR3. The V end was cut by 0 bases, the J end by 0 bases, with 18 bases between. CDR1 and CDR2 (germline): SQVTM, ANQGSEA. CDR3 amino acids: CSVEDQLGSSLSYNEQFF. CDR3 DNA sequence: TGCAGCGTTGAAGATCAGCTAGGTTCCTCCCTCTCCTACAATGAGCAGTTCTTC.

This sequence joins TRBV5-8 and TRBJ2-7; a weak D match, TRBD2 (5 bases). Trimming cost V 4 bases and J 3 bases, with 20 bases left between them. Per the germline V gene, CDR1 is SGHTS and CDR2 is YDEGEE. This CDR3 has 16 amino acids. CDR3 region: CASSPPGVLSRYEQYF. CDR3 coding DNA: TGTGCCAGCAGCCCCCCCGGGGTGCTAAGCCGCTACGAGCAGTACTTC.

This clone was recorded a few times. The chain links TRBV7-3 to TRBJ2-3, with D tentatively TRBD2 (5 bases). Trimming removed 4 bases from V and 4 bases from J, with 9 bases in between. The CDR3 totals 13 residues. The germline gives CDR1 SGHTA, CDR2 FQGTGA. The DNA for the CDR3 is TGTGCCAGCAGCTCCGGACTGTCAGATACGCAGTATTTT. This gives the protein CASSSGLSDTQYF.

This clone was counted a few times. The chain has TRBV11-2 and TRBJ2-3; tentative D call: TRBD2 (6 bases). Germline V gene data show CDR1 as SGHAT and CDR2 as FQNNGV. V was trimmed by 0 bases and J by 3 bases, leaving 10 bases between them. This CDR3 is 15 amino acids long. CDR3 coding DNA: TGTGCCAGCAGCTTAGACCGTGGAGGGACAGATACGCAGTATTTT. This translates into CASSLDRGGTDTQYF.

This clone showed up just a few times. The J gene is TRBJ2-3, the V gene TRBV27; D tentatively reads TRBD1 or TRBD2 (6 bases each). The germline gives CDR1 MNHEY, CDR2 SMNVEV (reference sequence). Trimming left V 7 bases short and J 7 bases short, with 15 bases between. The CDR3 is 13 residues long. DNA for the CDR3: TGTGCCAGCATCTCTCAGGGGAGGAATACGCAGTATTTT. Its translation is CASISQGRNTQYF.

In regard to this clone: Its ends do not fully match the called genes, so a read error is possible. The chain recombines TRBV2 with TRBJ2-1; the D gene is possibly TRBD1 (5 bases). The CDR3 runs to 12 residues. CDR1 and CDR2 (germline): SNHLY, FYNNEI. CDR3 coding DNA: TGTGCCCGCAGTCAGGGTACAGATGAGCAGTTCTTC. Encoded protein: CARSQGTDEQFF.

The genes are TRBV5-1 and TRBJ1-2; D call uncertain. This CDR3 region has 12 residues. V lost 0 bases and J 8 bases, leaving 8 bases between the germline ends. Germline-derived CDR1 and CDR2 are SGHRS and YFSETQ. The CDR3 nucleotides read TGCGCCAGCAGCTTGGAGCGATTGGGCTACACCTTC. Translation gives CASSLERLGYTF.

The chain is built from TRBV15 and TRBJ2-7; possibly TRBD1 for D (6 bases). Trimming cost V 3 bases and J 3 bases, with 15 bases left between them. This CDR3 spans 15 amino acids. CDR1 is LNHNV, CDR2 YYDKDF, per germline (reference sequence). The CDR3 sequence is CATSSYTGSGYEQYF. CDR3 nucleotide sequence: TGTGCCACCAGCAGCTACACAGGGAGTGGCTACGAGCAGTACTTC. Combining the CDR3 with reference TRBV15 and TRBJ2-7 gives the whole variable domain DAMVIQNPRYQVTQFGKPVTLSCSQTLNHNVMYWYQQKSSQAPKLLFHYYDKDFNNEADTPDNFQSRRPNTSFCFLDIRSPGLGDTAMYLCATSSYTGSGYEQYFGPGTRLTVT.

The chain is built from TRBV7-3 and TRBJ2-3, with 11 bases matching TRBD1. This CDR3 spans 14 amino acids. The V gene end was trimmed by 5 bases and the J gene end by 6 bases; junction bases not matched to a gene: 4. The germline V gene encodes CDR1 SGHTA and CDR2 FQGTGA. This CDR3 reads CASSLGTGGDTQYF. In nucleotides, the CDR3 is TGTGCCAGCAGCCTCGGGACAGGGGGGGATACGCAGTATTTT.

The chain employs TRBV10-1 and TRBJ1-1, with 7 bases identical to TRBD1. The CDR3 consists of 13 residues. Germline CDR1 and CDR2: WNHNN and SYGVQD (reference sequence). V lost 4 bases and J lost 5; bases outside the gene matches: 4. As DNA, the CDR3 is TGCGCCAGCAGTGCAGGGGGTTCGACTGAAGCTTTCTTT. This gives the protein CASSAGGSTEAFF.